The entry that follows covers one T cell receptor beta chain sequence. Its antigen is not known. TCRdb ran MiXCR on the reads and lists one entry per CDR3 protein. The sample has approximately 270,000 distinct CDR3 sequences; around 20% are singletons. The data belong to a study of T cell repertoires in cytomegalovirus infection. For the study at large: A matching HLA type, together with CMV infection, was signaled by public TCR beta signatures. Study-level points and caveats: Public TCR beta family frequency separated CMV-and-HLA carriers, including in an independent cohort.

The CDR3 length is 14 residues. Germline lookup yields CDR1 SGHAT and CDR2 FQNNGV. Trimming took off 4 bases at V and 0 bases at J, with 9 bases between the two ends. The sequenced sample was cultured PBMCs, obtained from culture after CMV antigen stimulation. This sequence was found in a human donor in good health (CMV status not recorded). Some clones in this sample may be carry-over from other donors' samples. The chain links TRBV11-2 to TRBJ1-1; the D gene is possibly TRBD1 (5 bases). In DNA, the CDR3 is TGTGCCAGCAGCTGGGGGAATATGAACACTGAAGCTTTCTTT. Translation: CASSWGNMNTEAFF.